This T cell receptor beta chain was observed in a study of read filtering for tumor transcriptome and immune sequencing. On the study more broadly: Roughly 8 patients were R-ISS I, about 16 were R-ISS II, roughly seven were R-ISS III. Transcriptome libraries were built from DNase-treated RNA. Overall study findings and caveats: IR-seq and RNA-seq agreed better without single-read clonotypes.

Every patient had bone marrow sampled while the disease was active. Molecular barcoded adaptors covering alpha/delta and beta/gamma chains were used on 400 ng RNA. TCRdb re-analysed the reads in MiXCR, keeping a single row per CDR3 protein. The profile shows some 140,000 distinct CDR3 sequences, about 13% of them singletons. CDR3 length equals 16 residues. With 4 bases clipped from V and 0 bases from J, the junction kept 5 bases outside the gene matches. Looked up from germline, CDR1 is SGHRS and CDR2 is YFSETQ. This clonotype was counted ten times or more. The antigen is not known. The chain uses TRBV5-1 and TRBJ2-2, with 8 bases lining up with TRBD2. Specimen: a population of CD138-negative cells sorted from bone marrow. The sequence was obtained from a donor at least 40 years old with multiple myeloma. CDR3 protein: CASSPMTSANTGELFF. In nucleotides, the CDR3 is TGCGCCAGCAGCCCAATGACTAGCGCGAACACCGGGGAGCTGTTTTTT.